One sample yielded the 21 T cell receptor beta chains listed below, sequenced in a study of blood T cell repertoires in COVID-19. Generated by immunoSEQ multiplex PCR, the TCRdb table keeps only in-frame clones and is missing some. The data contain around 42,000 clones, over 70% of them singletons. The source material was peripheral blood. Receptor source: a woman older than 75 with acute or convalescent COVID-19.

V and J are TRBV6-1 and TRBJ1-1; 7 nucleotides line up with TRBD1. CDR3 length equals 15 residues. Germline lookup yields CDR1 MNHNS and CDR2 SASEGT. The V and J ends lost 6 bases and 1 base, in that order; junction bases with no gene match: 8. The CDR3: CASSTLGQKNTEAFF. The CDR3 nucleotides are TGTGCCAGCAGCACCCTGGGACAGAAGAACACTGAAGCTTTCTTT.

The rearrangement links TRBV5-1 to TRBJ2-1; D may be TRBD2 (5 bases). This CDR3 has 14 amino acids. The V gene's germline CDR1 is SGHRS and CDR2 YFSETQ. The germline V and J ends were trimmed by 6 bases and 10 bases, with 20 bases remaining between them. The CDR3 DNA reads TGCGCCAGCACCCGATGGGGAGTAGGCGAGGAGCAGTTCTTC. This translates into CASTRWGVGEEQFF.

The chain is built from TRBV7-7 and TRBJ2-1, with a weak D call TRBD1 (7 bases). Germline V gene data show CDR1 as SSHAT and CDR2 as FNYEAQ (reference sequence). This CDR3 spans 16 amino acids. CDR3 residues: CASRAGQKIFGNEQFF. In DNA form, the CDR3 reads TGTGCTAGCCGGGCGGGACAGAAGATTTTTGGCAATGAGCAGTTCTTC. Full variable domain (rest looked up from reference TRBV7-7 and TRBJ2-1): GAGVSQSPRYKVTKRGQDVTLRCDPISSHATLYWYQQALGQGPEFLTYFNYEAQPDKSGLPSDRFSAERPEGSISTLTIQRTEQRDSAMYRCASRAGQKIFGNEQFFGPGTRLTVL.

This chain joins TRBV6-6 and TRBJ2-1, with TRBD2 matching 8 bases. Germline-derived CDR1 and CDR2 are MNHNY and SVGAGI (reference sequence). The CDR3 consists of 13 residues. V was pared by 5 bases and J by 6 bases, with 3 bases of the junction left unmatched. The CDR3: CASSLRGGNEQFF. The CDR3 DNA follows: TGTGCCAGCAGTCTACGGGGGGGCAATGAGCAGTTCTTC.

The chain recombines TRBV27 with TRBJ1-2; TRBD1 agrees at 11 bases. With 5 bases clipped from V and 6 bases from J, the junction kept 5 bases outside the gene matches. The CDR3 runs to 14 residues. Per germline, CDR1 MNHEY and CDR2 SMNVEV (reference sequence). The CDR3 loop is CASSPSGQGDGYTF. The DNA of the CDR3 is TGTGCCAGCAGTCCCTCGGGACAGGGGGATGGCTACACCTTC.

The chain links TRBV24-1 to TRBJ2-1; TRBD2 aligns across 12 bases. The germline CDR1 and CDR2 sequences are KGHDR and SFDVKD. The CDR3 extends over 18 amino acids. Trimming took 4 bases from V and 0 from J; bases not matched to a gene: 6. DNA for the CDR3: TGTGCCACCAGTGACCGGACTAGCGGGGTGAGCTCCTACAATGAGCAGTTCTTC. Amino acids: CATSDRTSGVSSYNEQFF.

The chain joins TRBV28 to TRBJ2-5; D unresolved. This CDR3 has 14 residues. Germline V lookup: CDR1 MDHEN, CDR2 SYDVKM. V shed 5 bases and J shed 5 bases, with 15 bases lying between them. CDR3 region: CASSASHGTETQYF. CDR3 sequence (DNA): TGTGCCAGCAGTGCTTCTCATGGCACCGAGACCCAGTACTTC.

The CDR3 bases are TGTGCCAGCAGTTACTCGTGGACTAGCGGGGGCAATGAGCAGTTCTTC. This translates into CASSYSWTSGGNEQFF. The chain is built from TRBV6-5 and TRBJ2-1, with 13 bases aligning to TRBD2. Germline CDR1 is MNHEY and CDR2 is SVGAGI. After removal of 0 bases from V and 6 bases from J, the junction contained 2 bases not matched to a gene. CDR3 length: 16 amino acids.

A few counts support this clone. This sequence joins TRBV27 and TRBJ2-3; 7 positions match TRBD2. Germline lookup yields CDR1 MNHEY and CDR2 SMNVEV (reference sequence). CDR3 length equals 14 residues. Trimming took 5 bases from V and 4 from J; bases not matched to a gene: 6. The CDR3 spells CASSRAGVPDTQYF. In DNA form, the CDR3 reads TGTGCCAGCAGTCGGGCGGGAGTTCCAGATACGCAGTATTTT.

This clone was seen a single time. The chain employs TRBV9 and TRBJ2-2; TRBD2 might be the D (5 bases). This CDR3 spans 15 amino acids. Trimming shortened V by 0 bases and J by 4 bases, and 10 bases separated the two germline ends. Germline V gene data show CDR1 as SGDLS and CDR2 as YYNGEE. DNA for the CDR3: TGTGCCAGCAGCGTAGTTGCGGGCCCCACCGGGGAGCTGTTTTTT. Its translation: CASSVVAGPTGELFF.

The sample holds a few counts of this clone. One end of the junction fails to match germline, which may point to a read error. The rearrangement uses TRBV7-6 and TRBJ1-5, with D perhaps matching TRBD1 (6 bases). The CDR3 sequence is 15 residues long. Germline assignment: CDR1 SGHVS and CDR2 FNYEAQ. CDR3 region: CASTLTQGLNQPQHF. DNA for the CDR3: TGTGCCAGCACCTTAACACAGGGTCTAAATCAGCCCCAGCATTTT. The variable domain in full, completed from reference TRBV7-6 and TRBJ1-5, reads GAGVSQSPRYKVTKRGQDVALRCDPISGHVSLYWYRQALGQGPEFLTYFNYEAQQDKSGLPNDRFSAERPEGSISTLTIQRTEQRDSAMYRCASTLTQGLNQPQHFGDGTRLSIL.

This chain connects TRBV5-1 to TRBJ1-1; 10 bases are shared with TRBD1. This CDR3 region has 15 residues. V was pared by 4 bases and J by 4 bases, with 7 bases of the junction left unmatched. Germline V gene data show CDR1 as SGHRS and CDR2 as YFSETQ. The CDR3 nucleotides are TGCGCCAGCAGCCCTACGGGACAGGGGCTCACTGAAGCTTTCTTT. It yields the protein CASSPTGQGLTEAFF.

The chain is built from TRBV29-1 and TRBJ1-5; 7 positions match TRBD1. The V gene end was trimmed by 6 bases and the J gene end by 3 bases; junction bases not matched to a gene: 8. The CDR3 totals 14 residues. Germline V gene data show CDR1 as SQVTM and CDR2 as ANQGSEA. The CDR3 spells CSVTEGTDNQPQHF. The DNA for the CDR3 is TGCAGCGTGACAGAGGGGACAGACAATCAGCCCCAGCATTTT.

The CDR3 region has the DNA TGTGCCAGCAGCCAGACAGGGGGCATTCAGCCCCAGCATTTT. Protein sequence: CASSQTGGIQPQHF. The chain recombines TRBV7-2 with TRBJ1-5, with TRBD1 identical over 10 bases. This CDR3 comprises 14 residues. Germline V gives CDR1 SGHTA, CDR2 FQGNSA. The trim removed 5 bases at V and 6 bases at J, leaving 4 bases unmatched.

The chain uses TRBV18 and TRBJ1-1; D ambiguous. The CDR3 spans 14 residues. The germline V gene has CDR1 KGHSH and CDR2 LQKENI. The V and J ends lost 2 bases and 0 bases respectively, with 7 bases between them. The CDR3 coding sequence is TGTGCCAGCTCACCAAGTCAGATGAACACTGAAGCTTTCTTT. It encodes CASSPSQMNTEAFF.

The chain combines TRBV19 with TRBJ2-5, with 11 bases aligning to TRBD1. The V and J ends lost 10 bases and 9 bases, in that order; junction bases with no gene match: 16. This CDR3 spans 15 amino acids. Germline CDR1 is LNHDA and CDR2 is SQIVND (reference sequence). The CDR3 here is CATDRGQGAPRAQYF. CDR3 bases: TGTGCCACCGACCGCGGACAGGGGGCCCCCCGGGCCCAGTACTTC.

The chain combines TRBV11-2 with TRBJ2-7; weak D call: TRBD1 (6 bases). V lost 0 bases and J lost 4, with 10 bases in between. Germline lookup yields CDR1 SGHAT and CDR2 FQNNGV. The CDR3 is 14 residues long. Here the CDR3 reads CASSLDRGPYEQYF. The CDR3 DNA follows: TGTGCCAGCAGCTTAGACAGGGGCCCTTACGAGCAGTACTTC.

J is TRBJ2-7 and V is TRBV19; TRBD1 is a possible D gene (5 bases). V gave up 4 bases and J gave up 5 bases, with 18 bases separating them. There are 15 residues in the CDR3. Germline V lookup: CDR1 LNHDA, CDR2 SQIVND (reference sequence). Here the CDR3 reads CASSTSLDTHNEQYF. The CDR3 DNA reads TGTGCCAGTAGTACGAGCCTGGACACCCACAACGAGCAGTACTTC.

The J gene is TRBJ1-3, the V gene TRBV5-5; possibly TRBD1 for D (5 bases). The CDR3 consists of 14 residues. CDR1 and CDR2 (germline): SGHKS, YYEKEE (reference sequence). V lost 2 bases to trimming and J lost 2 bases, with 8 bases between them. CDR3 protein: CASSFAGAGNTIYF. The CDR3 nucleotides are TGTGCCAGCAGCTTCGCGGGGGCTGGAAACACCATATATTTT.

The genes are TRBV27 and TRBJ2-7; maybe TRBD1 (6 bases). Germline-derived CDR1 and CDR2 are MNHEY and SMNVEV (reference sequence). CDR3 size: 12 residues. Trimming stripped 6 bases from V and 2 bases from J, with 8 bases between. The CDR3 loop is CASRTGAYEQYF. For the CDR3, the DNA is TGTGCCAGCAGGACAGGCGCCTACGAGCAGTACTTC.

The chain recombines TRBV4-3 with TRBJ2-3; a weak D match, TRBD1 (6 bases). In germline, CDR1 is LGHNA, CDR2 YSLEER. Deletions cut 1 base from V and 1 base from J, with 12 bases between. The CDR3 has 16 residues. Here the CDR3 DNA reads TGCGCCAGCAGCCAAGGGGGGTCAGGGGGCACAGATACGCAGTATTTT. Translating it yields CASSQGGSGGTDTQYF.